Listed here are 25 T cell receptor beta chains from one sample, sequenced in a study of shared clonotypes between healthy human individuals. Method: immunoSEQ multiplex PCR; TCRdb's copy keeps in-frame clones and lacks some. The data show over 2,000,000 clones, about 93% seen once. Naive CD8 isolation took CD45RO-negative cells positively selected for CCR7 and excluded terminally differentiated effector memory CD45RA+ cells. The sample was naive CD8+ T cells from PBMCs. These receptors all stem from a man aged 18 to 29 in good health. Some clones in this sample may be carry-over from other donors' samples.

The chain is built from TRBV28 and TRBJ1-1; 8 bases align to TRBD1. Per the germline V gene, CDR1 is MDHEN and CDR2 is SYDVKM. J was trimmed by 3 bases and V by 5 bases; bases with no gene match: 8. This CDR3 has 15 amino acids. The CDR3 DNA reads TGTGCCAGCAGTCCAAGGACAGGGAGGGACACTGAAGCTTTCTTT. This encodes CASSPRTGRDTEAFF.

The CDR3: CASSWSSGHSYEQYF. Here the CDR3 DNA reads TGTGCCAGCAGCTGGTCTAGCGGGCACTCCTACGAGCAGTACTTC. J is TRBJ2-7 and V is TRBV5-4, with 8 bases that match TRBD2. V dropped 3 bases and J dropped 0; count of bases not matched to a gene: 5. This CDR3 has 15 amino acids. Germline values: CDR1 SGHNT, CDR2 YYREEE (reference sequence). Full variable domain (remainder filled in from reference TRBV5-4 and TRBJ2-7): ETGVTQSPTHLIKTRGQQVTLRCSSQSGHNTVSWYQQALGQGPQFIFQYYREEENGRGNFPPRFSGLQFPNYSSELNVNALELDDSALYLCASSWSSGHSYEQYFGPGTRLTVT.

This sequence joins TRBV2 and TRBJ2-1; D is uncertain. The CDR3 extends over 14 amino acids. The germline CDR1 and CDR2 sequences are SNHLY and FYNNEI. The germline V and J ends were trimmed by 10 bases and 4 bases, with 17 bases remaining between them. As DNA, the CDR3 is TGTGCCACCACTCCCTTGACCGATTACAATGAGCAGTTCTTC. It encodes CATTPLTDYNEQFF.

The chain joins TRBV5-4 to TRBJ2-2, with D tentatively TRBD2 (6 bases). V lost 5 bases and J lost 5, with 10 bases in between. The CDR3 extends over 13 amino acids. Germline assignment: CDR1 SGHNT and CDR2 YYREEE (reference sequence). This CDR3 is CASRQTSTGELFF. The CDR3 DNA sequence: TGTGCCAGCAGACAGACTAGTACCGGGGAGCTGTTTTTT.

The V and J genes are TRBV27 and TRBJ1-6; a possible D gene is TRBD1 (6 bases). V was cut by 7 bases and J by 7 bases, with 14 bases left in between. The CDR3 runs 14 residues. The V gene's germline CDR1 is MNHEY and CDR2 SMNVEV (reference sequence). This CDR3 reads CASTTRQANSPLHF. CDR3 sequence (DNA): TGTGCCAGCACCACTCGACAGGCAAATTCACCCCTCCACTTT.

V gene TRBV16 combines with J gene TRBJ2-4; tentatively, D is TRBD2 (6 bases). CDR1 and CDR2 from the germline V gene are KGHSY and FQNENV. This CDR3 is built from 14 residues. The germline V and J ends were trimmed by 5 bases and 4 bases, with 12 bases remaining between them. The CDR3 region has the DNA TGTGCCAGCAGCGACGGGACTCGGAAAAACATTCAGTACTTC. Residues: CASSDGTRKNIQYF.

Only one count was recorded for this clone. This chain uses TRBV7-9 with TRBJ2-2, with 8 bases aligning to TRBD2. With 0 bases clipped from V and 7 bases from J, the junction kept 4 bases outside the gene matches. Germline V gene sequence: CDR1 SEHNR, CDR2 FQNEAQ (reference sequence). The CDR3 consists of 15 residues. For the CDR3, the DNA is TGTGCCAGCAGCTTAGCGCGGGAGGCGGGCGGGGAGCTGTTTTTT. It translates to CASSLAREAGGELFF.

The chain couples TRBV9 to TRBJ2-5, with 11 bases lining up with TRBD2. The germline gives CDR1 SGDLS, CDR2 YYNGEE. V shed 3 bases, J shed 5 bases, and the junction held 6 bases outside the gene matches. CDR3 length equals 15 residues. The CDR3 sequence is CASSAGTSGGETQYF. The CDR3 DNA sequence: TGTGCCAGCAGCGCGGGGACTAGCGGAGGGGAGACCCAGTACTTC.

This chain uses TRBV4-1 with TRBJ2-1; 11 positions match TRBD2. This CDR3 is built from 17 residues. The V gene's germline CDR1 is MGHRA and CDR2 YSYEKL. After removal of 3 bases from V and 4 bases from J, the junction contained 8 bases not matched to a gene. The CDR3 DNA follows: TGCGCCAGCAGCCATGCGGATGGGACTAGCGGATACAATGAGCAGTTCTTC. Translated: CASSHADGTSGYNEQFF.

The rearrangement uses TRBV18 and TRBJ2-5; D may match TRBD1 or TRBD2 (5 bases each). CDR1 and CDR2 (germline): KGHSH, LQKENI. The CDR3 totals 14 residues. The V end lost 1 base, the J end lost 5 bases, and 11 bases lay between the germline ends. CDR3 amino acids: CASSPREGWETQYF. CDR3 DNA sequence: TGTGCCAGCTCACCACGCGAGGGGTGGGAGACCCAGTACTTC.

This chain joins TRBV19 and TRBJ2-1; possibly TRBD1 for D (5 bases). The length of the CDR3 is 15 residues. V was trimmed by 1 base and J by 2 bases, leaving 9 bases between them. In germline, CDR1 is LNHDA, CDR2 SQIVND (reference sequence). The CDR3 DNA is TGTGCCAGTAGTATAGGGGGCTATACCTACAATGAGCAGTTCTTC. Translating gives CASSIGGYTYNEQFF.

The count of this clone is one. The chain uses TRBV4-1 and TRBJ2-3, with TRBD1 identical over 10 bases. The germline CDR1 and CDR2 sequences are MGHRA and YSYEKL. This CDR3 has 15 residues. After removal of 3 bases from V and 5 bases from J, the junction contained 5 bases not matched to a gene. The CDR3 protein is CASSQGTGAVDTQYF. DNA for the CDR3: TGCGCCAGCAGCCAGGGGACAGGGGCTGTAGATACGCAGTATTTT.

The rearrangement joins TRBV28 to TRBJ2-7; D may be TRBD2 (7 bases). Germline assignment: CDR1 MDHEN and CDR2 SYDVKM. V was trimmed by 6 bases and J by 0 bases, leaving 18 bases between them. The CDR3 length is 16 residues. Here the CDR3 DNA reads TGTGCCAGCAGACCCAGGGAGGGGGGGAGCTCCTACGAGCAGTACTTC. Translation gives CASRPREGGSSYEQYF.

The CDR3 protein is CASSSRASRRETQYF. The CDR3 DNA reads TGTGCCAGCAGTTCACGGGCCTCTCGGAGAGAGACCCAGTACTTC. The rearrangement uses TRBV28 and TRBJ2-5; D unresolved. V was pared by 4 bases and J by 4 bases, with 16 bases between. The CDR3 has 15 residues. CDR1 MDHEN and CDR2 SYDVKM come from the germline V gene.

This clone was observed once. The J gene is TRBJ2-7, the V gene TRBV29-1; D not certain. The ends were cut back, 6 bases at V and 4 bases at J, with 28 bases in the middle. This CDR3 comprises 17 residues. CDR1 SQVTM and CDR2 ANQGSEA come from the germline V gene. DNA for the CDR3: TGCAGCGTCTTCTTGGAAGAAGGGCGAAGGGATATATACGAGCAGTACTTC. This translates into CSVFLEEGRRDIYEQYF.

This chain links TRBV27 with TRBJ2-7; perhaps D is TRBD1 or TRBD2 (5 bases each). In germline, CDR1 is MNHEY, CDR2 SMNVEV (reference sequence). Trimming took off 5 bases at V and 3 bases at J, with 14 bases between the two ends. The CDR3 consists of 14 residues. The CDR3 nucleotides are TGTGCCAGCAGTGGGGACGGAGGAATCTACGAGCAGTACTTC. Its translation is CASSGDGGIYEQYF.

V gene TRBV6-6 combines with J gene TRBJ2-3; the match to TRBD2 covers 9 bases. Trimming took 1 base from V and 3 from J; bases not matched to a gene: 2. Per the germline V gene, CDR1 is MNHNY and CDR2 is SVGAGI (reference sequence). This CDR3 contains 15 residues. Here the CDR3 DNA reads TGTGCCAGCAGTTACTTTCTAGCGGGAACAGATACGCAGTATTTT. It translates to CASSYFLAGTDTQYF.

The V and J genes are TRBV30 and TRBJ2-7; 8 nucleotides match TRBD1. Germline CDR1 and CDR2: GTSNPN and SVGIG (reference sequence). The ends lost 1 base at V and 6 bases at J; junction bases unmatched: 8. The CDR3 has 14 amino acids. Written as DNA, the CDR3 is TGTGCCTGGAGTGGCGGACAGGGACGGGCCGAGCAGTACTTC. It codes for CAWSGGQGRAEQYF.

This rearrangement joins TRBV7-9 to TRBJ2-4, with D maybe TRBD2 (6 bases). The V gene's germline CDR1 is SEHNR and CDR2 FQNEAQ (reference sequence). This CDR3 spans 17 amino acids. Trimming took off 5 bases at V and 5 bases at J, with 22 bases between the two ends. Written as DNA, the CDR3 is TGTGCCAGCAGCGGGGTGCCCCGAGGGGTAGCGGAAAACATTCAGTACTTC. This encodes CASSGVPRGVAENIQYF. The full variable domain, completed using reference TRBV7-9 and TRBJ2-4, is DTGVSQNPRHKITKRGQNVTFRCDPISEHNRLYWYRQTLGQGPEFLTYFQNEAQLEKSRLLSDRFSAERPKGSFSTLEIQRTEQGDSAMYLCASSGVPRGVAENIQYFGAGTRLSVL.

The J gene is TRBJ2-5, the V gene TRBV6-1, with D perhaps assigned TRBD1 or TRBD2 (5 bases each). Germline assignment: CDR1 MNHNS and CDR2 SASEGT. Trimming cost V 8 bases and J 1 base, with 17 bases left between them. CDR3 length equals 15 residues. The CDR3 loop reads CASEGSWDLQETQYF. The CDR3, as DNA: TGTGCCAGCGAAGGGTCCTGGGACCTCCAAGAGACCCAGTACTTC.

The chain is built from TRBV7-2 and TRBJ2-5; 9 nucleotides line up with TRBD2. V dropped 1 base and J dropped 5; count of bases not matched to a gene: 8. This CDR3 is built from 16 residues. CDR1 and CDR2 (germline): SGHTA, FQGNSA. CDR3: CASSLVGGRAKETQYF. For the CDR3, the DNA is TGTGCCAGCAGCTTAGTTGGCGGGAGGGCCAAGGAGACCCAGTACTTC. Full variable domain (rest looked up from reference TRBV7-2 and TRBJ2-5): GAGVSQSPSNKVTEKGKDVELRCDPISGHTALYWYRQSLGQGLEFLIYFQGNSAPDKSGLPSDRFSAERTGGSVSTLTIQRTQQEDSAVYLCASSLVGGRAKETQYFGPGTRLLVL.

This rearrangement joins TRBV9 to TRBJ2-2; D is unresolved. V dropped 4 bases and J dropped 1 base, with 5 bases sitting between them. The CDR3 is 13 amino acids. Germline CDR1 reads SGDLS; CDR2 reads YYNGEE. CDR3 in DNA: TGTGCCAGCAGCTATAAGAACACCGGGGAGCTGTTTTTT. It is translated as CASSYKNTGELFF.

V is TRBV2 and J is TRBJ2-7; 13 bases match TRBD2. The V gene's germline CDR1 is SNHLY and CDR2 FYNNEI. This CDR3 has 16 residues. V shed 7 bases and J 7 bases; nucleotides not matched to a gene: 13. The CDR3 region has the DNA TGTGCCAGCAACCCCCCGGGGACTAGCGGGATGGAGGAGCAGTACTTC. Encoded protein: CASNPPGTSGMEEQYF.

The genes are TRBV12-5 and TRBJ1-1; D is unresolved. The CDR3 consists of 12 residues. V lost 3 bases, J lost 4 bases, and 6 bases lay in between. CDR1 and CDR2 (germline): LGHNT, FRNRAP. CDR3 sequence (DNA): TGTGCTAGTGGTTTTTCTGTCACTGAAGCTTTCTTT. It translates to CASGFSVTEAFF.

This clone occurred once. The chain links TRBV4-1 to TRBJ2-7; D is ambiguous. The V end lost 1 base, the J end lost 6 bases, and 13 bases lay between the germline ends. CDR1 and CDR2 from the germline V gene are MGHRA and YSYEKL. The CDR3 is 14 residues long. In nucleotides, the CDR3 is TGCGCCAGCAGCCAAGGTCGGCCGGCGGTCGAGCAGTACTTC. Its translation is CASSQGRPAVEQYF.